The clone carrying this TCR beta chain appeared a few times. V was clipped by 7 bases and J by 6 bases; unmatched bases: 7. CDR1 and CDR2 from the germline V gene are MNHEY and SVGAGI. This CDR3 has 15 amino acids. The data derive from a study of blood T cells in healthy people across ages. In terms of origin and age, donors were healthy Caucasian individuals from Russia aged about 6 to 95. A sample-barcoded 5' primer and a J-beta primer mix were used in a second PCR of roughly 7 to 11 cycles. Via MiXCR, TCRdb re-called the 5' RACE reads, giving one row per CDR3 protein. This sample carries about a million distinct CDR3 sequences, roughly 47% of them seen once, and the ten largest clones take about 22%.

This TCR derives from a woman aged 55 to 70 in good health. Sequencing used blood. V is TRBV6-5 and J is TRBJ2-1; 12 bases align to TRBD2. The CDR3 sequence is CASTKGLAGSNEQFF. For the CDR3, the DNA is TGTGCCAGCACAAAAGGACTAGCGGGAAGCAATGAGCAGTTCTTC.